This T cell receptor (beta chain) was recorded in a study of T cells in localized non-small cell lung cancer. Study observations and caveats: Sequencing, confined to only one tumor region, leaves heterogeneity possible. Longer overall survival was associated with a higher density of T cells in the blood. Appearing in adjacent lung were a median about 50 of the top 100 tumor clones. The greatest T cell clonality was found in uninvolved adjacent lung (higher than in tumor).

Clones were sequenced by immunoSEQ multiplex PCR, and TCRdb holds only the in-frame ones, with some missing. This sample has 78,000 or so clones, with 80% to 90% found just once. This CDR3 has 15 amino acids. V was clipped by 3 bases and J by 4 bases, with 13 bases between them. Germline CDR1 and CDR2: SGHDT and YYEEEE. A remark on this clone: Its antigen is unknown.

The chain couples TRBV5-6 to TRBJ2-2; no firm D call. Specimen: peripheral blood, collected before any cancer treatment. This sequence originates from a man aged 35-75 years with stage I lung adenocarcinoma. Written as DNA, the CDR3 is TGTGCCAGCAGCTCCAGGAGTCGGGTCACCGGGGAGCTGTTTTTT. Protein product: CASSSRSRVTGELFF.